The 8 T cell receptor beta chains presented below share a single source sample, sequenced in a study of T cell changes during pregnancy in multiple sclerosis. The method was immunoSEQ multiplex PCR; TCRdb's version includes in-frame clones alone and lacks a portion of them. The table has 90,000 to 150,000 clones, approximately 93% seen once; the top ten hold under 7%. This sample comprised peripheral blood, obtained before pregnancy. Receptor source: a female donor with multiple sclerosis, enrolled in a pregnancy study.

This clone has just a few counts. This chain joins TRBV11-3 and TRBJ2-3; 8 bases match TRBD2. V lost 2 bases to trimming and J lost 2 bases; unmatched junction nucleotides: 3. This CDR3 has 15 amino acids. The germline CDR1 and CDR2 sequences are SGHNT and YENEEA. CDR3 bases: TGTGCCAGCAGCTTATCGGGACTAGACACAGATACGCAGTATTTT. Translating it yields CASSLSGLDTDTQYF.

This clone was counted a single time. The chain couples TRBV2 to TRBJ1-2, with 7 bases that match TRBD1. The CDR3 consists of 18 residues. The V gene's germline CDR1 is SNHLY and CDR2 FYNNEI. Unmatched junction bases numbered 12, after V lost 2 bases and J lost 0 bases. In DNA form, the CDR3 reads TGTGCCAGCAGTGAATGGGTAGGGGGCGCATCGGCTAACTATGGCTACACCTTC. Its protein is CASSEWVGGASANYGYTF.

The chain carries TRBV6-5 and TRBJ2-5; D is uncertain. The CDR3 is 15 residues long. Deletions cut 0 bases from V and 2 bases from J, with 10 bases between. Per the germline V gene, CDR1 is MNHEY and CDR2 is SVGAGI. CDR3 region: CASSYSHSMQETQYF. For the CDR3, the DNA is TGTGCCAGCAGTTACTCGCACAGCATGCAAGAGACCCAGTACTTC.

This chain joins TRBV7-2 and TRBJ2-1; 14 nucleotides line up with TRBD2. Germline lookup yields CDR1 SGHTA and CDR2 FQGNSA. The CDR3 sequence is 18 residues long. J gave up 5 bases and V 1 base, and 7 bases lay outside the gene matches. The CDR3 nucleotides are TGTGCCAGCAGCTTAGGGGATCCGGGACTAGCGGGAGACAATGAGCAGTTCTTC. Translating gives CASSLGDPGLAGDNEQFF.

The rearrangement links TRBV29-1 to TRBJ2-7, with TRBD1 identical over 7 bases. With 6 bases clipped from V and 4 bases from J, the junction kept 9 bases outside the gene matches. The CDR3 contains 13 residues. The germline V gene encodes CDR1 SQVTM and CDR2 ANQGSEA. The CDR3 region has the DNA TGCAGCGTCCTGACAGGGTCCTGGTACGAGCAGTACTTC. It yields the protein CSVLTGSWYEQYF.

J is TRBJ1-2 and V is TRBV18; D gene uncertain. V lost 6 bases, J lost 4 bases, and 9 bases lay in between. This CDR3 region has 12 residues. The germline V gene encodes CDR1 KGHSH and CDR2 LQKENI. CDR3 sequence (DNA): TGTGCCAGCTCCCCCAAGCTCTATGGCTACACCTTC. It yields the protein CASSPKLYGYTF.

The chain employs TRBV5-4 and TRBJ2-3; TRBD1 aligns across 11 bases. Trimming at V came to 3 bases and at J to 1 base, leaving 4 bases not matched to a gene. Germline-derived CDR1 and CDR2 are SGHNT and YYREEE (reference sequence). There are 16 residues in the CDR3. Written as DNA, the CDR3 is TGTGCCAGCAGCTGGGGACAGGGGGAAGGCACAGATACGCAGTATTTT. Translating gives CASSWGQGEGTDTQYF. The full variable domain, rest sourced from reference TRBV5-4 and TRBJ2-3, is ETGVTQSPTHLIKTRGQQVTLRCSSQSGHNTVSWYQQALGQGPQFIFQYYREEENGRGNFPPRFSGLQFPNYSSELNVNALELDDSALYLCASSWGQGEGTDTQYFGPGTRLTVL.

The genes are TRBV11-2 and TRBJ2-2, with TRBD2 identical over 7 bases. The CDR3 length is 17 residues. In germline, CDR1 is SGHAT, CDR2 FQNNGV. The trim removed 6 bases at V and 0 bases at J, leaving 10 bases unmatched. The CDR3 DNA is TGTGCCAGCAGGAGAAATTGGGGGGGGACGAACACCGGGGAGCTGTTTTTT. Its protein product is CASRRNWGGTNTGELFF.